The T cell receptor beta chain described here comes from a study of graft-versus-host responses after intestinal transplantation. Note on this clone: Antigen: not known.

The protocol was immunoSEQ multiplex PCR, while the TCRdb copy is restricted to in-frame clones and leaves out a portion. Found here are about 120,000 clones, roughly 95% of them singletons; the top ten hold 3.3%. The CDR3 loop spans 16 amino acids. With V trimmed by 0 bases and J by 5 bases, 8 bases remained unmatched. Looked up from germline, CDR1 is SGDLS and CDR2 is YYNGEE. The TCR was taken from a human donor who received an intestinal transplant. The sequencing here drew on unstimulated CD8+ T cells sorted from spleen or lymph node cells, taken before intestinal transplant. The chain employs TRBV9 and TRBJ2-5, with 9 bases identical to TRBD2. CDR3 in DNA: TGTGCCAGCAGCGTAGTCGGCGGGAGGGCCGGTGAGACCCAGTACTTC. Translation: CASSVVGGRAGETQYF.